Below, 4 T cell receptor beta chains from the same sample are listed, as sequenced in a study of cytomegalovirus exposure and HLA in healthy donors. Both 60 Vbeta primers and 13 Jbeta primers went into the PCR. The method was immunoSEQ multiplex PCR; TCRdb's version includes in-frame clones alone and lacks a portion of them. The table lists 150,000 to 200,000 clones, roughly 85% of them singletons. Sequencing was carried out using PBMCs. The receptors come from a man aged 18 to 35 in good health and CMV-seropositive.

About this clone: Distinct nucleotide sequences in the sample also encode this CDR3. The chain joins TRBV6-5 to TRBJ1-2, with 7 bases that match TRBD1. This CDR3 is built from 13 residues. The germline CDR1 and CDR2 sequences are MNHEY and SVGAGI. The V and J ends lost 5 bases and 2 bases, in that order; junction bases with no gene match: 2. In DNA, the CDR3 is TGTGCCAGCAGTAGGACAGGAAACTATGGCTACACCTTC. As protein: CASSRTGNYGYTF.

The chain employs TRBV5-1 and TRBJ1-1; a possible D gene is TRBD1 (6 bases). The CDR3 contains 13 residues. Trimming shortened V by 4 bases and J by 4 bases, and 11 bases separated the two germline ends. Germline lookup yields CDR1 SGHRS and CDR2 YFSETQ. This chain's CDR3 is CASSTTGFTEAFF. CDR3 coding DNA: TGCGCCAGCAGCACGACAGGTTTCACTGAAGCTTTCTTT. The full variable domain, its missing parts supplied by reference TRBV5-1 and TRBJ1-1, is KAGVTQTPRYLIKTRGQQVTLSCSPISGHRSVSWYQQTPGQGLQFLFEYFSETQRNKGNFPGRFSGRQFSNSRSEMNVSTLELGDSALYLCASSTTGFTEAFFGQGTRLTVV.

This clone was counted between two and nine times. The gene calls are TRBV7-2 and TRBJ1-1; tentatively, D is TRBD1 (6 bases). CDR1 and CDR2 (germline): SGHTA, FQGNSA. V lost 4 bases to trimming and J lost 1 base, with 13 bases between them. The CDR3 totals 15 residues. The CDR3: CASSSKTRGNTEAFF. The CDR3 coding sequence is TGTGCCAGCAGCTCAAAGACCAGGGGGAACACTGAAGCTTTCTTT.

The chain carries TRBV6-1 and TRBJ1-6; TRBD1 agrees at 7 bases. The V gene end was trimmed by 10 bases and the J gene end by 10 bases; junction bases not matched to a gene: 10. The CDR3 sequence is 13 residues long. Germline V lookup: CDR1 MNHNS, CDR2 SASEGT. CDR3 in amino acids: CATVGSQGSPLHF. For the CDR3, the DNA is TGTGCCACCGTGGGCTCACAGGGGTCACCCCTCCACTTT.